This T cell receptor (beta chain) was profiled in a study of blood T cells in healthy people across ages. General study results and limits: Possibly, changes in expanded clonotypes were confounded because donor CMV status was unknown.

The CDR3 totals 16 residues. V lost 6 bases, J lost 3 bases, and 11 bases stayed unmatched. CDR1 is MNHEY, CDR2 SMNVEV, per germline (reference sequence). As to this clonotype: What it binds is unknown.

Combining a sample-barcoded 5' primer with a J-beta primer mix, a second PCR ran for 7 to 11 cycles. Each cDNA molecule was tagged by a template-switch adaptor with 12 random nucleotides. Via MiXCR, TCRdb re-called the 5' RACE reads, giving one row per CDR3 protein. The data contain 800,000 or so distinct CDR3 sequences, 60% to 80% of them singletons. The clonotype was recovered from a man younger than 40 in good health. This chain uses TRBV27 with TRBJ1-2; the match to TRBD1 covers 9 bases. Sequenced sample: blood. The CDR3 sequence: CASRDGTGSNYYGYTF. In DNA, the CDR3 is TGTGCCAGCAGGGACGGGACAGGGTCGAATTACTATGGCTACACCTTC.